Here is one T cell receptor beta chain with its context. Its antigen remains unknown. CDR3 size: 15 residues. V lost 2 bases to trimming and J lost 2 bases, with 10 bases between them. Per the germline V gene, CDR1 is SGHVS and CDR2 is FNYEAQ. This sample was taken from a study of T cell responses to AZD1222 COVID-19 vaccine. Study results and caveats: Repertoires were obtained solely post-peak T cell response. Vaccine-related CD4 TCRs covered spike, predominating at 160-218 and 743-854. The donors showed a predominance of white British ancestry and of females, with possible underestimation of clonal diversity. Baseline serostatus was positive in only a handful of AZD1222 recipients.

Profiled with immunoSEQ multiplex PCR; TCRdb holds only in-frame clones, not every one. The sample lists 100,000 to 120,000 clones, approximately 89% occurring once. The chain is built from TRBV7-6 and TRBJ1-5; D is unresolved. Source: peripheral blood, taken on day 0 of MenACWY control vaccination. The sequence was collected from an adult in good health. The CDR3 region has the DNA TGTGCCAGCAGCTTATACGTCGGTGGCAATCAGCCCCAGCATTTT. Protein sequence: CASSLYVGGNQPQHF.